This entry features one T cell receptor beta chain sequence. Its cognate antigen is unknown. Separate from the roughly 630-subject first cohort was the roughly 120-subject validation cohort, to which the donors belonged. These data are taken from a study of cytomegalovirus exposure and HLA in healthy donors. Study-level results: The authors enumerated around 150 TCR beta chains as linked to cytomegalovirus. Most TCR sequences were rare, but some public TCRs occurred in many donors.

The CDR3 runs to 14 residues. CDR1 is LNHDA and CDR2 is SQIVND in the germline V gene (reference sequence). V was cut by 1 base and J by 2 bases, with 8 bases left in between. Assay: immunoSEQ multiplex PCR; the TCRdb copy retains only in-frame clones and omits some. The sample lists about 160,000 clones, 70% to 90% seen once, with roughly 3% in the top ten. The chain has TRBV19 and TRBJ1-2; D remains unclear. The receptor's source is a man aged 18 to 30 in good health and CMV-seronegative. Sequencing input: PBMCs. The CDR3 protein is CASSIGSRNYGYTF. DNA of the CDR3: TGTGCCAGTAGTATAGGGTCGAGAAACTATGGCTACACCTTC.